This T cell receptor (beta chain) was found in a study of blood T cell repertoires in COVID-19. On the study more broadly: The samples span acute and convalescent COVID-19 from the United States, Italy and Spain.

Recovered status applied to Cohort 3 donors who had two consecutive negative PCRs. It also applied to those with clearance or with symptom resolution. Assay: immunoSEQ multiplex PCR; the TCRdb copy retains only in-frame clones and omits some. The table includes about 150,000 clones, around four fifths detected once. Germline lookup yields CDR1 MNHEY and CDR2 SVGAGI. This CDR3 is 13 amino acids long. V was pared by 10 bases and J by 1 base, with 14 bases between. The sequence came from a woman between 45 and 65 years old who had recovered from COVID-19. Sequencing used PBMCs or T cells enriched from blood (not recorded which). The gene calls are TRBV6-5 and TRBJ2-7, with D maybe TRBD1 (6 bases). The CDR3 DNA reads TGTGCCACCACGGACAGACTTTCCTACGAGCAGTACTTC. Protein product: CATTDRLSYEQYF.